This entry describes one TCR beta chain. The antigen is undetermined. The data are from a study of cytomegalovirus exposure and HLA in healthy donors. Study-level findings and limits: In a later analysis, TCR beta V- and J-gene trimming was associated with a missense DCLRE1C variant.

The PCR had 60 Vbeta and 13 Jbeta primers. Only in-frame clones appear in the TCRdb table, and some are missing; sequencing was by immunoSEQ multiplex PCR. The table shows roughly 68,000 clones, with around 74% occurring only once. Losses at the gene ends were 0 bases for V and 2 bases for J; bases not matched to a gene: 7. The length of the CDR3 is 16 residues. The sequenced material came from PBMCs. The V and J genes are TRBV5-3 and TRBJ2-7, with TRBD1 identical over 8 bases. TRBV5-3 has ORF status, its function being uncertain. This receptor was obtained from a woman aged 25 to 39 in good health and CMV-seropositive. The CDR3 here is CARSLVVGQGAYEQYF. The CDR3 coding sequence is TGTGCCAGAAGCTTGGTGGTAGGACAGGGCGCCTACGAGCAGTACTTC.